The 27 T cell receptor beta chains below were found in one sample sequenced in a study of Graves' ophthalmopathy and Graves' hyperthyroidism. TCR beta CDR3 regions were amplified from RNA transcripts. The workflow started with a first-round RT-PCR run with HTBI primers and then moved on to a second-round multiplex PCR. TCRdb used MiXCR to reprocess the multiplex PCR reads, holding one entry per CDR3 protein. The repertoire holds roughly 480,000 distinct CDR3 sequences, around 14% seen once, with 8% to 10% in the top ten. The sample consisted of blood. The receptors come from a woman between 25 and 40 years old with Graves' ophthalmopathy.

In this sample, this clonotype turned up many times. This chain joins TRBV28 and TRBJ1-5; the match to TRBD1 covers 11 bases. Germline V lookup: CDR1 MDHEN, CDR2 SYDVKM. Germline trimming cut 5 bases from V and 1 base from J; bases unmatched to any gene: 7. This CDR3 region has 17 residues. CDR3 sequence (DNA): TGTGCCAGCAGTGCCGGGACAGGGGGTTTGAGCAATCAGCCCCAGCATTTT. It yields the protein CASSAGTGGLSNQPQHF. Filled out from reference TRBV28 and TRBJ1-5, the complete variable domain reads DVKVTQSSRYLVKRTGEKVFLECVQDMDHENMFWYRQDPGLGLRLIYFSYDVKMKEKGDIPEGYSVSREKKERFSLILESASTNQTSMYLCASSAGTGGLSNQPQHFGDGTRLSIL.

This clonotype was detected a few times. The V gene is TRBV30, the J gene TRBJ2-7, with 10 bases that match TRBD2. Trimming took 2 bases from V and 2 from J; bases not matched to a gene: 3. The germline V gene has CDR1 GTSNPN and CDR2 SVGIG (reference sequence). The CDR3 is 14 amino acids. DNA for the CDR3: TGTGCCTGGAGTAGGGGGACTAGCGCCTACGAGCAGTACTTC. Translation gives CAWSRGTSAYEQYF.

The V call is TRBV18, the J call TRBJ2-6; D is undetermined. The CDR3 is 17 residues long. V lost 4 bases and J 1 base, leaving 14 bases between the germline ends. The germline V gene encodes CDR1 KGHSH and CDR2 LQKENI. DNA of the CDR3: TGTGCCAGCTCACGATCTCGGGTAATATCTGGGGCCAACGTCCTGACTTTC. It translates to CASSRSRVISGANVLTF.

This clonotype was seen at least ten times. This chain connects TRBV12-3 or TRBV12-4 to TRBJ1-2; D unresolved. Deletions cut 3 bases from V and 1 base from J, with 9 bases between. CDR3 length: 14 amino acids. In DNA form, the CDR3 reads TGTGCCAGCAGTTTTGCGGGCCTTAACTATGGCTACACCTTC. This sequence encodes CASSFAGLNYGYTF.

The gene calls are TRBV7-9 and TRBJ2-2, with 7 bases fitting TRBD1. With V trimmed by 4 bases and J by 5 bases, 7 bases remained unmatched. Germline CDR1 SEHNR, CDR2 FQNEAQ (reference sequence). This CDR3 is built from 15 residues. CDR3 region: CASSSTGPGTGELFF. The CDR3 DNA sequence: TGTGCCAGCAGCTCGACAGGGCCTGGGACCGGGGAGCTGTTTTTT.

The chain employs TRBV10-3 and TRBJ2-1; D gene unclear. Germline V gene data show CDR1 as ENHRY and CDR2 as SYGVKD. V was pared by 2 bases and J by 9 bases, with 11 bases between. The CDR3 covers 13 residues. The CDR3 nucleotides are TGTGCCATCAGTGAGCCCCCAGGCAGTGAGCAGTTCTTC. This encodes CAISEPPGSEQFF.

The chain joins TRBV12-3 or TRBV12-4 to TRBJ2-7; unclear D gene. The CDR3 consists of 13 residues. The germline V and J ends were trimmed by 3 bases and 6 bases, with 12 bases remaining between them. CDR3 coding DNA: TGTGCCAGCAGTTTGGGAAAGTTAGGCGAGCAGTACTTC. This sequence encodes CASSLGKLGEQYF.

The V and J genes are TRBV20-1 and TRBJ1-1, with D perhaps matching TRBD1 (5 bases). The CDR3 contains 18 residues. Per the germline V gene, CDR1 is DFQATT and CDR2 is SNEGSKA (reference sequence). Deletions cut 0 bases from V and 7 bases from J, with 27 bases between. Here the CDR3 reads CSARDIGLGTLDVNEAFF. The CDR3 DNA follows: TGCAGTGCTAGAGATATTGGGCTGGGGACCCTGGATGTTAATGAAGCTTTCTTT.

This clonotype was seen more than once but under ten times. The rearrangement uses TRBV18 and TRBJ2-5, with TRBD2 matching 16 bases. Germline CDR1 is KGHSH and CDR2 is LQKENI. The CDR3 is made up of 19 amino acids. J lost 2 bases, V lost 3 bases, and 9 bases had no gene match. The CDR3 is CASSPGPGTSGRVQETQYF. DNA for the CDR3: TGTGCCAGCTCACCCGGTCCCGGGACTAGCGGGAGGGTTCAAGAGACCCAGTACTTC.

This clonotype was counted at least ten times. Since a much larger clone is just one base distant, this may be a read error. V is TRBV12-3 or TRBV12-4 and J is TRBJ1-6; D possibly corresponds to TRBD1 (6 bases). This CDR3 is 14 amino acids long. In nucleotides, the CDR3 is TGTGCCAGCAGCGGGGGCCAGCGGGATTCACACCTCCACTTT. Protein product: CASSGGQRDSHLHF.

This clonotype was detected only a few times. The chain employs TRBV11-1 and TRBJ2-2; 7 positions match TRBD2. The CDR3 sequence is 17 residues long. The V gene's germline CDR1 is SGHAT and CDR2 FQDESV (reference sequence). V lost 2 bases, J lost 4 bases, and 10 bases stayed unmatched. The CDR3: CASSLPRGGEGTGELFF. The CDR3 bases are TGTGCCAGCAGCTTACCCCGTGGAGGGGAGGGCACCGGGGAGCTGTTTTTT.

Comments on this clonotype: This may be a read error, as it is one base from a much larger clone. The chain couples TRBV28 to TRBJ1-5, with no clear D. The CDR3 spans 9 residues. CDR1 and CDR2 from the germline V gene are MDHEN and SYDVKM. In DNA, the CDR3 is TGTGCCAGCAACCAGCCCCAGCGTTTT. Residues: CASNQPQRF.

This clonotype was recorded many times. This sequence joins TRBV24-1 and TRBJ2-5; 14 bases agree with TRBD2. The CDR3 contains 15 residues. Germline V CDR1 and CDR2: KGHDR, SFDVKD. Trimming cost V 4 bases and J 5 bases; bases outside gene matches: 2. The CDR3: CATSEGLAGVETQYF. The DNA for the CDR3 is TGTGCCACCAGTGAGGGACTAGCGGGAGTCGAGACCCAGTACTTC.

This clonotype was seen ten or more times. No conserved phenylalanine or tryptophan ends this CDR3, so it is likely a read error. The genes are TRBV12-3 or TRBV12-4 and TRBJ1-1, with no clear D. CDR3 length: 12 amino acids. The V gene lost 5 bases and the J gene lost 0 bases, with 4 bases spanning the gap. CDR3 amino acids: CASSALNTEAFL. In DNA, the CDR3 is TGTGCCAGCAGTGCGTTGAACACTGAAGCTTTCCTT.

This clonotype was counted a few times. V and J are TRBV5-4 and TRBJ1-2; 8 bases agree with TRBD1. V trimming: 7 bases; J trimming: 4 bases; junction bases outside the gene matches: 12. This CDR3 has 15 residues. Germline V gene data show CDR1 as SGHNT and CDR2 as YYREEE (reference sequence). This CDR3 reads CASGGGRGLGYGYTF. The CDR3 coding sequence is TGTGCCAGCGGGGGAGGCAGGGGGCTTGGCTATGGCTACACCTTC.

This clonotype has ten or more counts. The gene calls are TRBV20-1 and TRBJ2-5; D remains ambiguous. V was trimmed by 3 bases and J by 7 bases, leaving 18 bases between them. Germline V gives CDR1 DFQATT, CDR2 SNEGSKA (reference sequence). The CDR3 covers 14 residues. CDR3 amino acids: CSARSGVGFGTQYF. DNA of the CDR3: TGCAGTGCTAGGTCTGGGGTTGGTTTTGGGACCCAGTACTTC.

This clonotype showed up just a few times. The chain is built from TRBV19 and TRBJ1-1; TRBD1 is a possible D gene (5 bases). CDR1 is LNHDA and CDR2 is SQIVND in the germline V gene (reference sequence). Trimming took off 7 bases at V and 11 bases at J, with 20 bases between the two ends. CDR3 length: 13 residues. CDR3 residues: CASTAGGALRAFF. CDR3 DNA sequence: TGTGCCAGTACCGCCGGAGGGGCGCTTCGGGCTTTCTTT.

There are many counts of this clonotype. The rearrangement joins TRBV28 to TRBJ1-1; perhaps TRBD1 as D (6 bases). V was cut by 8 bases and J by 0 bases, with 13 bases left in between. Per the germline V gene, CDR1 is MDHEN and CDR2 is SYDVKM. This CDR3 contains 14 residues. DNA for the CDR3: TGTGCCAGCCTTGAGAGGGGGGTGAACACTGAAGCTTTCTTT. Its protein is CASLERGVNTEAFF. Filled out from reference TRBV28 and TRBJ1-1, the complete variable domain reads DVKVTQSSRYLVKRTGEKVFLECVQDMDHENMFWYRQDPGLGLRLIYFSYDVKMKEKGDIPEGYSVSREKKERFSLILESASTNQTSMYLCASLERGVNTEAFFGQGTRLTVV.

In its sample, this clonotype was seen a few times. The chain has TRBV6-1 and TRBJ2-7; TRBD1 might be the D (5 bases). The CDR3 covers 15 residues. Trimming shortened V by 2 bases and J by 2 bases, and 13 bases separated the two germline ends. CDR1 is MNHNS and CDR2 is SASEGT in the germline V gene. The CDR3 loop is CASSEMTEPTYEQYF. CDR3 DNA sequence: TGTGCCAGCAGTGAAATGACAGAACCAACCTACGAGCAGTACTTC.

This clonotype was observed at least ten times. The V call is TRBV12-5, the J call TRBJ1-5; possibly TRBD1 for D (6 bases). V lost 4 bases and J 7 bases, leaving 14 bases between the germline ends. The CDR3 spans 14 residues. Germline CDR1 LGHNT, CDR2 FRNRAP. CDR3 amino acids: CASGSKGVNQPQHF. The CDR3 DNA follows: TGTGCTAGTGGTTCGAAGGGGGTTAACCAGCCCCAGCATTTT. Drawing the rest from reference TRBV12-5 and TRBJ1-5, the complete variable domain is DARVTQTPRHKVTEMGQEVTMRCQPILGHNTVFWYRQTMMQGLELLAYFRNRAPLDDSGMPKDRFSAEMPDATLATLKIQPSEPRDSAVYFCASGSKGVNQPQHFGDGTRLSIL.

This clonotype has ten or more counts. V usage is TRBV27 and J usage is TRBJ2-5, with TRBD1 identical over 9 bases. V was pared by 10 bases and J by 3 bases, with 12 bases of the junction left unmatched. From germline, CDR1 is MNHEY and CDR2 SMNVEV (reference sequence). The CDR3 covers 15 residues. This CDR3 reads CATRGATGGKETQYF. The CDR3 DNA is TGTGCCACGAGAGGCGCGACAGGGGGGAAAGAGACCCAGTACTTC.

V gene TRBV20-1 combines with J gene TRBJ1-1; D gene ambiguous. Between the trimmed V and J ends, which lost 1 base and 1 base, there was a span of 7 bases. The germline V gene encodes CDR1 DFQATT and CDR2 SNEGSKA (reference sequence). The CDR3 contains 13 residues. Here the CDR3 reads CSARGSGNTEAFF. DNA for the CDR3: TGCAGTGCTAGAGGGTCCGGGAACACTGAAGCTTTCTTT.

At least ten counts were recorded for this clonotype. Here the CDR3 reads CASSSTTGGTGELFF. The CDR3 DNA follows: TGCGCCAGCAGCTCGACTACAGGGGGCACCGGGGAGCTGTTTTTT. The chain recombines TRBV5-1 with TRBJ2-2; 8 positions agree with TRBD1. V lost 3 bases to trimming and J lost 4 bases; unmatched junction nucleotides: 5. From germline, CDR1 is SGHRS and CDR2 YFSETQ. The CDR3 is 15 amino acids. Complete variable domain (other parts from reference TRBV5-1 and TRBJ2-2): KAGVTQTPRYLIKTRGQQVTLSCSPISGHRSVSWYQQTPGQGLQFLFEYFSETQRNKGNFPGRFSGRQFSNSRSEMNVSTLELGDSALYLCASSSTTGGTGELFFGEGSRLTVL.

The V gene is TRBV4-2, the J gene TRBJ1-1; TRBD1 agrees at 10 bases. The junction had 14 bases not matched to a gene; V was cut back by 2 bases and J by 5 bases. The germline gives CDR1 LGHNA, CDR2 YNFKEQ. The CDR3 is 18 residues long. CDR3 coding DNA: TGTGCCAGCAGCCAACCTAGGGGACAGGGGTTATCGAAGACTGAAGCTTTCTTT. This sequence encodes CASSQPRGQGLSKTEAFF.

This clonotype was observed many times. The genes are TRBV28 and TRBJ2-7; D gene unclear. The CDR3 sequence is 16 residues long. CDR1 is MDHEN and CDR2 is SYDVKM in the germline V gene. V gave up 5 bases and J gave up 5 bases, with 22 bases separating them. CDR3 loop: CASSTFFGEVPNEQYF. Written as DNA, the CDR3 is TGTGCCAGCAGTACCTTCTTCGGTGAGGTCCCGAACGAGCAGTACTTC.

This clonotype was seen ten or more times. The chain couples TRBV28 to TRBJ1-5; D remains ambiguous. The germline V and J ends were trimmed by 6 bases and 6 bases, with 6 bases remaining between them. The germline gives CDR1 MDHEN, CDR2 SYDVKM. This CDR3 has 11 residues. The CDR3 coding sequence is TGTGCCAGCAGCCATTTTCAGCCCCAGCATTTT. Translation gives CASSHFQPQHF.

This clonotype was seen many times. The CDR3 DNA follows: TGCGCCAGCAGCAAGACTAGCGGGGGTAATCACGAGCAGTACTTC. Its protein product is CASSKTSGGNHEQYF. The chain recombines TRBV5-1 with TRBJ2-7; 12 positions agree with TRBD2. V lost 4 bases to trimming and J lost 5 bases; unmatched junction nucleotides: 7. The CDR3 is 15 residues long. Germline V CDR1 and CDR2: SGHRS, YFSETQ. Looking up the rest from reference TRBV5-1 and TRBJ2-7 gives the full variable domain: KAGVTQTPRYLIKTRGQQVTLSCSPISGHRSVSWYQQTPGQGLQFLFEYFSETQRNKGNFPGRFSGRQFSNSRSEMNVSTLELGDSALYLCASSKTSGGNHEQYFGPGTRLTVT.